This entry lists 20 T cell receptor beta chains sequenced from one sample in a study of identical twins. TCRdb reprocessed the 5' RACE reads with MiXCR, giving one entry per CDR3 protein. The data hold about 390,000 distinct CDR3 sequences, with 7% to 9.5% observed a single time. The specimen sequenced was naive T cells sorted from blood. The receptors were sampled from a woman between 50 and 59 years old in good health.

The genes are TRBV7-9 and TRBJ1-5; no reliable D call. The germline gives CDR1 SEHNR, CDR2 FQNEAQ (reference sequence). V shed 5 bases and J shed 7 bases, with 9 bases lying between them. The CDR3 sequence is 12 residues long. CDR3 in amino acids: CASSGNNQPQHF. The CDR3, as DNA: TGTGCCAGCAGCGGCAACAACCAGCCCCAGCATTTT.

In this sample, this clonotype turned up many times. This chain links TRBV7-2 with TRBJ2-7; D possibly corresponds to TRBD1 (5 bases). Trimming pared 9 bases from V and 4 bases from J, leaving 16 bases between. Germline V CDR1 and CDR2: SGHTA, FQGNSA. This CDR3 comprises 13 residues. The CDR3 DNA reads TGTGCCAGTAGAAGGGGCGACCAATACGAGCAGTACTTC. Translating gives CASRRGDQYEQYF.

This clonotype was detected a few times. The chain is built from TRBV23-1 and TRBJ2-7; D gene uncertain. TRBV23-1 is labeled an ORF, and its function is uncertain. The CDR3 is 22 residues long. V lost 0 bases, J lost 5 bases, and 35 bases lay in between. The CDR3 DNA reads TGCGCCAGCAGTCAATCGACGTTGCCCGGCGTCAAAAAGGATGATCCGAGTCACGAGCAGTACTTC. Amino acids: CASSQSTLPGVKKDDPSHEQYF.

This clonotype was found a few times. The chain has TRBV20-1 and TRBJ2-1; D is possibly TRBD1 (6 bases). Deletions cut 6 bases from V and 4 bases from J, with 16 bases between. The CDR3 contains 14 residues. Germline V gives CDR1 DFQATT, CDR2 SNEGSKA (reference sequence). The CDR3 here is CSALDSFTYNEQFF. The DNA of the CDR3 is TGCAGTGCCCTGGACAGCTTCACTTACAATGAGCAGTTCTTC.

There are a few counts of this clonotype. This chain's CDR3 is CSAIRPNTEAFF. CDR3 DNA: TGCAGTGCTATCCGACCGAACACTGAAGCTTTCTTT. V usage is TRBV20-1 and J usage is TRBJ1-1; no reliable D call. Trimming took off 4 bases at V and 1 base at J, with 7 bases between the two ends. The CDR3 length is 12 residues. Per the germline V gene, CDR1 is DFQATT and CDR2 is SNEGSKA (reference sequence).

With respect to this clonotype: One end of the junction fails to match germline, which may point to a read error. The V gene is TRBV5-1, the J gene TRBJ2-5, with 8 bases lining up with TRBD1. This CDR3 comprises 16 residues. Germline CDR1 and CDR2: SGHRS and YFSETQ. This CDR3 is CASSLAPRGRGENQYF. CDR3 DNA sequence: TGCGCCAGCAGCTTGGCCCCCAGGGGGCGCGGGGAGAACCAGTACTTC.

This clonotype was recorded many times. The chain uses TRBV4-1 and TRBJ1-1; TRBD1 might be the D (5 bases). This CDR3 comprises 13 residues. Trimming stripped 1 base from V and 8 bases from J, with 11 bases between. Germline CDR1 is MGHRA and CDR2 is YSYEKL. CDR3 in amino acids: CASSQVGAFEAFF. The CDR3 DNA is TGCGCCAGCAGCCAAGTAGGGGCCTTCGAAGCTTTCTTT.

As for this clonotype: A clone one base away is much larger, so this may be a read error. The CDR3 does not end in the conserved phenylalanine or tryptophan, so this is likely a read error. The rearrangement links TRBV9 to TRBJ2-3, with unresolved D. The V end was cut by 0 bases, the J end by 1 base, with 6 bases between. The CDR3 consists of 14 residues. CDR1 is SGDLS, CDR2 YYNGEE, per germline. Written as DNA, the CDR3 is TGTGCCAGCAGCGTAGCTCTCGGCACAGATACGCAGTATTAT. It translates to CASSVALGTDTQYY.

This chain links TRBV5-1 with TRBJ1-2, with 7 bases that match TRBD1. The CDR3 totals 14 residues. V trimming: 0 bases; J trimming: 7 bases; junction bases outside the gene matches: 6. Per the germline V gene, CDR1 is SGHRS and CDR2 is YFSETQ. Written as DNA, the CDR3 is TGCGCCAGCAGCTTGGAAACAGGGGTCGGTGGCTACACCTTC. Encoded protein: CASSLETGVGGYTF.

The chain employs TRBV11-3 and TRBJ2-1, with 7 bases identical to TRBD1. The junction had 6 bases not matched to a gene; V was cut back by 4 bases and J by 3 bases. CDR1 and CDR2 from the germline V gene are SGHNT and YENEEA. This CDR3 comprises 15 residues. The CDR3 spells CASSSPRQGYNEQFF. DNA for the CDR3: TGTGCCAGCAGCTCACCCCGACAGGGCTACAATGAGCAGTTCTTC.

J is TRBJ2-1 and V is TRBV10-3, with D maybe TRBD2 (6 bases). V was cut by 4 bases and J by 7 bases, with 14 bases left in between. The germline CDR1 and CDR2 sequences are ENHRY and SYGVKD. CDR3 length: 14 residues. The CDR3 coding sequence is TGTGCCATCAGTGTCCTAGCGAAAGAGAATGAGCAGTTCTTC. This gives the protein CAISVLAKENEQFF.

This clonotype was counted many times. CDR3 nucleotide sequence: TGTGCCGGCGGGACGGCGGAGGGGGGAGAGCAGTTCTTC. Amino acid sequence: CAGGTAEGGEQFF. The rearrangement uses TRBV10-3 and TRBJ2-1; D tentatively fits TRBD1 or TRBD2 (6 bases each). Trimming stripped 11 bases from V and 10 bases from J, with 21 bases between. The germline V gene encodes CDR1 ENHRY and CDR2 SYGVKD. The CDR3 has 13 amino acids.

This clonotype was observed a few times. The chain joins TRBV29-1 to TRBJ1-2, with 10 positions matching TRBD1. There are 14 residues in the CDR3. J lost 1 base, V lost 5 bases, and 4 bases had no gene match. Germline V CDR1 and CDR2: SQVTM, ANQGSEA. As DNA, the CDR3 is TGCAGCGTTATCTGGACAGGGGGTAACTATGGCTACACCTTC. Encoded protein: CSVIWTGGNYGYTF.

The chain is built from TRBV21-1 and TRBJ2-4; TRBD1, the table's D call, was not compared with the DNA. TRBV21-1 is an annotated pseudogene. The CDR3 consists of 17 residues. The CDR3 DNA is TGTGCCAGCAGCGCCTCCGGGACAGGGGATACCAAAAACATTCAGTACTTC. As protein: CASSASGTGDTKNIQYF.

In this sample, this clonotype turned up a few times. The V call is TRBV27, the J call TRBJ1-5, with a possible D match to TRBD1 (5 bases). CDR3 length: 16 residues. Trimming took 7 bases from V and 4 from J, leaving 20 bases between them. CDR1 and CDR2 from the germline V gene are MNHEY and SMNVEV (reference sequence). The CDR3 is CASIPKFRGGNQPQHF. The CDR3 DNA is TGTGCCAGCATCCCGAAGTTTCGGGGGGGAAATCAGCCCCAGCATTTT.

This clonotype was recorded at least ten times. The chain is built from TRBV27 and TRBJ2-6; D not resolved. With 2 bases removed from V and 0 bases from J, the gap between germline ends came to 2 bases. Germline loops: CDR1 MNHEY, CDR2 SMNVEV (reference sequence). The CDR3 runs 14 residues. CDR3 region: CASSLISGANVLTF. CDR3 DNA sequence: TGTGCCAGCAGTTTAATCTCTGGGGCCAACGTCCTGACTTTC.

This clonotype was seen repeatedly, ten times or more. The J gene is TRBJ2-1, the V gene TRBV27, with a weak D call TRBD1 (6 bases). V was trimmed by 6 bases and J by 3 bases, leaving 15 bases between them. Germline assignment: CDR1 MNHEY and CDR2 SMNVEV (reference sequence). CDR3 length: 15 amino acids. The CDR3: CASRTVGQNYNEQFF. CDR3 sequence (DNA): TGTGCCAGCAGGACCGTCGGACAGAACTACAATGAGCAGTTCTTC.

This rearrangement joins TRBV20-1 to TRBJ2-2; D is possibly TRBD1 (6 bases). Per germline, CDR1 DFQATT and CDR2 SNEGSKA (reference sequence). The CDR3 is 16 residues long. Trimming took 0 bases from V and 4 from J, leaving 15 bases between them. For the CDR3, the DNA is TGCAGTGCTAGAGATCGTCGGACAGCCCTCACCGGGGAGCTGTTTTTT. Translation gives CSARDRRTALTGELFF.

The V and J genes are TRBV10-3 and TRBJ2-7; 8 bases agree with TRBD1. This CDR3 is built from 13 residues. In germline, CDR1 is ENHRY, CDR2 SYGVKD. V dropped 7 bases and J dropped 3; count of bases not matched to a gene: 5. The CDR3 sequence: CAIMGQADYEQYF. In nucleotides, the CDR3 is TGTGCCATCATGGGACAGGCGGACTACGAGCAGTACTTC.

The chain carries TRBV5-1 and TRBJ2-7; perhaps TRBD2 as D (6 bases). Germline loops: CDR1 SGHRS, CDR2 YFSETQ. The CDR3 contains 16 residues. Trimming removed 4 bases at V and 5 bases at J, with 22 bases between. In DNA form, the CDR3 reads TGCGCCAGCAGCCCGGAGGGCATACGGGAATCCAACGAGCAGTACGTC. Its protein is CASSPEGIRESNEQYV.